The T cell receptor beta chain described here comes from a study of cytomegalovirus exposure and HLA in healthy donors. For this clone: Its antigen is still unknown.

The CDR3 has 14 amino acids. Germline V lookup: CDR1 GTSNPN, CDR2 SVGIG (reference sequence). The J segment lost 8 bases and the V segment lost 1 base, leaving 8 bases of the junction unmatched. The study's findings and limits: Most of the TCR beta V segments (in an earlier analysis) were productive either about 90% or about 30% of the time.

The study sampled nominally healthy donors, though unrecorded immune exposures were likely. Primers for the PCR totalled 60 Vbeta and 13 Jbeta. Sequencing was performed with immunoSEQ multiplex PCR; in TCRdb, only in-frame clones are kept and a portion is missing. This repertoire includes roughly 120,000 clones. Source material: PBMCs. The receptor comes from a young man in good health and CMV-seronegative. The chain combines TRBV30 with TRBJ1-5, with 7 bases identical to TRBD1. DNA for the CDR3: TGTGCCTGGAGTGGACAGGGCCTAGCTGAGCCCCAGCATTTT. Amino acids: CAWSGQGLAEPQHF.